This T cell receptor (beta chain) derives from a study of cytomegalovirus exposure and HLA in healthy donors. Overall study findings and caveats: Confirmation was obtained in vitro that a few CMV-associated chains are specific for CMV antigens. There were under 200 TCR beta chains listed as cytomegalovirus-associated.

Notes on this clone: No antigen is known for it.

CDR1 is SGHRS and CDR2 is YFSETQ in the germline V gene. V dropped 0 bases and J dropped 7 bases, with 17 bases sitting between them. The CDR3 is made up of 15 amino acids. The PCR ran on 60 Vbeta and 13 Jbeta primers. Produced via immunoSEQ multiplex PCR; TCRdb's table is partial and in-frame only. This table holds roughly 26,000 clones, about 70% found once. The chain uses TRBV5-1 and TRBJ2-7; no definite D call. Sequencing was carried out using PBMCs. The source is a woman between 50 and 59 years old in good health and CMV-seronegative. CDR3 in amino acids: CASSLEASLPSEQYF. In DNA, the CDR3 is TGCGCCAGCAGCTTGGAAGCATCCCTACCGTCGGAGCAGTACTTC. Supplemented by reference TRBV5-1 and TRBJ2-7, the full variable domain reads KAGVTQTPRYLIKTRGQQVTLSCSPISGHRSVSWYQQTPGQGLQFLFEYFSETQRNKGNFPGRFSGRQFSNSRSEMNVSTLELGDSALYLCASSLEASLPSEQYFGPGTRLTVT.